This TCR beta chain comes out of a study of blood T cell repertoires in COVID-19. As for the study in general: T cells, B-cell-depleted T cells, or PBMCs supplied cDNA or gDNA.

The J segment lost 13 bases and the V segment lost 5 bases, leaving 7 bases of the junction unmatched. The CDR3 sequence is 12 residues long. Per germline, CDR1 MDHEN and CDR2 SYDVKM. Per the original methods: Amplification of reference gene primers was used by the study to estimate nucleated cell counts. TCRdb's copy holds only in-frame clones and misses some; the assay was immunoSEQ multiplex PCR. Clonal size and the V and J genes are those of that table, whereas D and trimming came from the DNA. The data show 150,000 to 200,000 clones, 70% to 90% seen once. Sequencing used peripheral blood. The source of this sequence is a young man who had recovered from COVID-19. The chain is built from TRBV28 and TRBJ2-4, with 8 positions matching TRBD2. For the CDR3, the DNA is TGTGCCAGCAGTCCAGGACTAGCCGACCAGTACTTC. Amino acid sequence: CASSPGLADQYF.